These 32 T cell receptor beta chains were sequenced from one sample in a study of blood T cells in healthy people across ages. Combining a sample-barcoded 5' primer with a J-beta primer mix, a second PCR ran for about 6 to 11 cycles. MiXCR, applied by TCRdb to the 5' RACE reads, yields one record per CDR3 protein. The sample includes 700,000 to 1,000,000 distinct CDR3 sequences, 44% of them seen just once. The sample taken for sequencing was blood. The origin of the receptors is a man aged 60 to 69 in good health.

The rearrangement uses TRBV29-1 and TRBJ2-1; D is perhaps TRBD2 (6 bases). This CDR3 has 13 residues. Per germline, CDR1 SQVTM and CDR2 ANQGSEA. V dropped 3 bases and J dropped 5 bases, with 11 bases sitting between them. The CDR3 here is CSVDRGYHNEQFF. The CDR3 nucleotides read TGCAGCGTTGACCGGGGGTACCACAATGAGCAGTTCTTC.

This clonotype was counted a few times. This chain links TRBV24-1 with TRBJ2-2; D perhaps matches TRBD1 (5 bases). Germline assignment: CDR1 KGHDR and CDR2 SFDVKD. The CDR3 runs 15 residues. With 2 bases removed from V and 2 bases from J, the gap between germline ends came to 8 bases. CDR3 in amino acids: CATSDSRVNTGELFF. As DNA, the CDR3 is TGTGCCACCAGTGATTCCAGGGTCAACACCGGGGAGCTGTTTTTT.

The rearrangement joins TRBV29-1 to TRBJ1-4, with 9 bases aligning to TRBD1. With V trimmed by 6 bases and J by 5 bases, 7 bases remained unmatched. Germline assignment: CDR1 SQVTM and CDR2 ANQGSEA. CDR3 length: 14 amino acids. The CDR3 loop is CSVLGQGMNEKLFF. The CDR3 DNA sequence: TGCAGCGTATTAGGACAGGGGATGAATGAAAAACTGTTTTTT.

The chain has TRBV27 and TRBJ2-4; TRBD2 agrees at 10 bases. TRBJ2-7 explains the end of the DNA better; the J call may be wrong. The CDR3 runs to 16 residues. CDR1 and CDR2 from the germline V gene are MNHEY and SMNVEV (reference sequence). This CDR3 reads CASSRVLSGGAYEQYF. The DNA for the CDR3 is TGTGCCAGCAGTAGGGTCCTAAGCGGGGGGGCTTACGAGCAGTACTTC.

The chain links TRBV7-7 to TRBJ1-2; D gene unclear. This CDR3 comprises 15 residues. Germline-derived CDR1 and CDR2 are SSHAT and FNYEAQ (reference sequence). Trimming left V 2 bases short and J 7 bases short, with 17 bases between. The CDR3 sequence is CASSLNQRLATGYTF. CDR3 nucleotides: TGTGCCAGCAGCTTAAACCAGCGTCTAGCCACTGGCTACACCTTC.

The V gene is TRBV29-1, the J gene TRBJ1-1; D is perhaps TRBD1 (5 bases). Looked up from germline, CDR1 is SQVTM and CDR2 is ANQGSEA. The V end was cut by 6 bases, the J end by 0 bases, with 11 bases between. The CDR3 has 13 amino acids. The CDR3 is CSVQGRMNTEAFF. The CDR3 DNA reads TGCAGCGTCCAGGGACGTATGAACACTGAAGCTTTCTTT.

This clonotype was detected a few times. This sequence joins TRBV25-1 and TRBJ2-7, with D perhaps TRBD2 (6 bases). The germline V gene encodes CDR1 MGHDK and CDR2 SYGVNS. CDR3 length: 14 amino acids. The V and J ends lost 8 bases and 3 bases respectively, with 17 bases between them. CDR3 residues: CASGPGGSNYEQYF. The DNA for the CDR3 is TGTGCCAGCGGACCCGGGGGAAGTAACTACGAGCAGTACTTC.

This chain links TRBV6-1 with TRBJ1-2; TRBD1 aligns across 8 bases. The germline V gene encodes CDR1 MNHNS and CDR2 SASEGT. The length of the CDR3 is 16 residues. V lost 2 bases to trimming and J lost 3 bases; unmatched junction nucleotides: 8. The CDR3: CASSEPFLTGDYGYTF. The CDR3 DNA is TGTGCCAGCAGTGAACCCTTCCTGACAGGGGACTATGGCTACACCTTC.

This chain links TRBV28 with TRBJ1-5; D call uncertain. The CDR3 is made up of 13 amino acids. V lost 5 bases to trimming and J lost 9 bases, with 14 bases between them. Germline lookup yields CDR1 MDHEN and CDR2 SYDVKM. The CDR3 sequence is CASSPSLRGPQHF. The CDR3 DNA is TGTGCCAGCAGTCCTTCCCTACGGGGGCCCCAGCATTTT.

This CDR3 reads CAWSVSRLQETQFF. As DNA, the CDR3 is TGTGCCTGGAGTGTGTCCAGGCTTCAAGAGACCCAGTTCTTC. V is TRBV30 and J is TRBJ2-5, with D unresolved. The last part of the DNA fits TRBJ2-1 better; the J call may be wrong. Germline V gene sequence: CDR1 GTSNPN, CDR2 SVGIG (reference sequence). This CDR3 contains 14 residues.

This clonotype was found a few times. The rearrangement joins TRBV20-1 to TRBJ2-4, with D perhaps matching TRBD2 (6 bases). CDR1 and CDR2 (germline): DFQATT, SNEGSKA (reference sequence). The CDR3 extends over 14 amino acids. V lost 1 base and J 4 bases, leaving 11 bases between the germline ends. CDR3 sequence: CSARGGREKNIQYF. CDR3 in DNA: TGCAGTGCTAGAGGAGGACGGGAGAAAAACATTCAGTACTTC.

The sample holds many counts of this clonotype. The chain carries TRBV14 and TRBJ2-6; tentatively, D is TRBD1 (6 bases). The CDR3 contains 14 residues. Germline values: CDR1 SGHDN, CDR2 FVKESK. Trimming left V 1 base short and J 13 bases short, with 14 bases between. The CDR3 is CASSQVGQKAVLTF. CDR3 DNA sequence: TGTGCCAGCAGCCAAGTGGGACAAAAAGCAGTCCTGACTTTC.

The V and J genes are TRBV7-9 and TRBJ2-4; 8 positions agree with TRBD1. J gave up 7 bases and V 5 bases, and 10 bases lay outside the gene matches. CDR1 and CDR2 (germline): SEHNR, FQNEAQ (reference sequence). This CDR3 has 15 residues. The CDR3 sequence: CASSPRDRGTNIQYF. In DNA form, the CDR3 reads TGTGCCAGCAGCCCACGCGACAGGGGAACGAACATTCAGTACTTC.

This chain uses TRBV5-1 with TRBJ2-1, with TRBD2 identical over 11 bases. This CDR3 is built from 16 residues. The germline V gene has CDR1 SGHRS and CDR2 YFSETQ. The V gene end was trimmed by 4 bases and the J gene end by 7 bases; junction bases not matched to a gene: 10. The CDR3 DNA reads TGCGCCAGCAGCCCCGGGGTGGCTAGCGGGGGGAATGAGCAGTTCTTC. Amino acids: CASSPGVASGGNEQFF.

This clonotype has a handful of counts. The rearrangement links TRBV28 to TRBJ2-7; 8 bases line up with TRBD1. V lost 5 bases and J lost 7; bases outside the gene matches: 13. The CDR3 length is 15 residues. Germline CDR1 and CDR2: MDHEN and SYDVKM. CDR3 in amino acids: CASSPGQGEVREQYF. Here the CDR3 DNA reads TGTGCCAGCAGTCCCGGACAGGGAGAGGTGCGGGAGCAGTACTTC. The complete variable domain, with remaining parts taken from reference TRBV28 and TRBJ2-7, reads DVKVTQSSRYLVKRTGEKVFLECVQDMDHENMFWYRQDPGLGLRLIYFSYDVKMKEKGDIPEGYSVSREKKERFSLILESASTNQTSMYLCASSPGQGEVREQYFGPGTRLTVT.

The chain joins TRBV6-6 to TRBJ2-3, with 11 bases aligning to TRBD2. The length of the CDR3 is 16 residues. Trimming cost V 2 bases and J 1 base; bases outside gene matches: 2. Germline CDR1 is MNHNY and CDR2 is SVGAGI (reference sequence). The CDR3 sequence: CASSYVTSGGTDTQYF. The DNA of the CDR3 is TGTGCCAGCAGTTACGTGACTAGCGGGGGCACAGATACGCAGTATTTT.

The rearrangement joins TRBV20-1 to TRBJ2-1; D is tentatively TRBD1 or TRBD2 (5 bases each). CDR1 and CDR2 (germline): DFQATT, SNEGSKA (reference sequence). Between the trimmed V and J ends, which lost 4 bases and 6 bases, there was a span of 13 bases. The CDR3 consists of 13 residues. CDR3: CSATLGARNEQFF. CDR3 in DNA: TGCAGTGCTACCCTCGGGGCCCGCAATGAGCAGTTCTTC.

The V and J genes are TRBV20-1 and TRBJ2-3; 11 nucleotides align to TRBD2. The ends lost 5 bases at V and 2 bases at J; junction bases unmatched: 6. The CDR3 is 15 residues long. Germline V gene data show CDR1 as DFQATT and CDR2 as SNEGSKA (reference sequence). Here the CDR3 DNA reads TGCAGTGCTTTTCTAGCGGGGGGAAACACAGATACGCAGTATTTT. Protein sequence: CSAFLAGGNTDTQYF.

The chain links TRBV12-3 or TRBV12-4 to TRBJ1-5; no firm D call. Between the trimmed V and J ends, which lost 3 bases and 0 bases, there was a span of 6 bases. The CDR3 is 14 amino acids. The chain's CDR3 is CASSFDGSNQPQHF. CDR3 nucleotides: TGTGCCAGCAGTTTCGACGGTAGCAATCAGCCCCAGCATTTT.

This clonotype was seen many times. The rearrangement uses TRBV20-1 and TRBJ2-7, with D perhaps TRBD2 (7 bases). Trimming took off 6 bases at V and 3 bases at J, with 15 bases between the two ends. This CDR3 spans 13 amino acids. Per germline, CDR1 DFQATT and CDR2 SNEGSKA (reference sequence). In DNA form, the CDR3 reads TGCAGTGCCCATGGGAGGGGGAACTACGAGCAGTACTTC. Translating gives CSAHGRGNYEQYF.

This clonotype was seen a handful of times. This chain uses TRBV6-2 or TRBV6-3 with TRBJ1-2; D is ambiguous. The germline V gene encodes CDR1 MNHEY and CDR2 SVGEGT. This CDR3 is built from 14 residues. Trimming took off 6 bases at V and 8 bases at J, with 19 bases between the two ends. The CDR3 reads CASRATERSEGYTF. The CDR3 DNA follows: TGTGCCAGCAGGGCTACAGAAAGGAGCGAGGGCTACACCTTC.

This clonotype has more than one count but fewer than ten. The gene calls are TRBV4-1 and TRBJ1-1; D might be TRBD1 (5 bases). From germline, CDR1 is MGHRA and CDR2 YSYEKL. This CDR3 region has 14 residues. Trimming left V 5 bases short and J 4 bases short, with 14 bases between. The CDR3 spells CASSSPHRSTEAFF. CDR3 DNA: TGCGCCAGCAGCTCGCCCCACAGGTCCACTGAAGCTTTCTTT.

The rearrangement uses TRBV7-3 and TRBJ2-1; 15 nucleotides line up with TRBD2. Germline V gives CDR1 SGHTA, CDR2 FQGTGA. V gave up 2 bases and J gave up 7 bases; unmatched junction bases: 3. This CDR3 has 16 amino acids. The CDR3 DNA reads TGTGCCAGCAGCTTAGAGGGGACTAGCGGGAGGAATGAGCAGTTCTTC. Its protein product is CASSLEGTSGRNEQFF.

The chain joins TRBV7-9 to TRBJ2-7, with D possibly being TRBD2 (6 bases). The V and J ends lost 3 bases and 2 bases respectively, with 11 bases between them. There are 14 residues in the CDR3. Germline V gene lookup returns CDR1 SEHNR and CDR2 FQNEAQ (reference sequence). This CDR3 reads CASSFSGLTYEQYF. As DNA, the CDR3 is TGTGCCAGCAGCTTCTCAGGACTAACCTACGAGCAGTACTTC.

The chain employs TRBV6-5 and TRBJ2-7, with 11 nucleotides matching TRBD2. The CDR3 consists of 15 residues. The germline V gene encodes CDR1 MNHEY and CDR2 SVGAGI. Unmatched junction bases numbered 3, after V lost 2 bases and J lost 3 bases. In DNA, the CDR3 is TGTGCCAGCAGTTACGGGACTAGCGGAAACTACGAGCAGTACTTC. Protein: CASSYGTSGNYEQYF.

The V gene is TRBV11-1, the J gene TRBJ2-7; D possibly corresponds to TRBD1 (6 bases). The CDR3 runs to 14 residues. The germline gives CDR1 SGHAT, CDR2 FQDESV (reference sequence). V was cut by 5 bases and J by 5 bases, with 16 bases left in between. CDR3 nucleotide sequence: TGTGCCAGCAGCGCCCGACAGGACACCAACGAGCAGTACTTC. This sequence encodes CASSARQDTNEQYF.

Note on this clonotype: A junction end diverges from the germline sequence, so it may reflect a read error. The rearrangement links TRBV9 to TRBJ2-1; D uncertain. The CDR3 covers 13 residues. Germline loops: CDR1 SGDLS, CDR2 YYNGEE. CDR3 in DNA: TGTGCCAGCAGCGCCCACCTAGACAATGGGCAGTTCTTC. Translating gives CASSAHLDNGQFF.

The chain joins TRBV5-1 to TRBJ2-7; D possibly corresponds to TRBD2 (6 bases). The V and J ends lost 3 bases and 7 bases respectively, with 26 bases between them. CDR3 size: 17 residues. Germline loops: CDR1 SGHRS, CDR2 YFSETQ. The CDR3 sequence is CASSSGEGAGPLDEQYF. The CDR3 DNA reads as TGCGCCAGCAGCTCCGGAGAGGGCGCGGGGCCTCTTGATGAGCAGTACTTC.

The rearrangement joins TRBV6-1 to TRBJ1-2; no clear D. Germline loops: CDR1 MNHNS, CDR2 SASEGT. The ends were cut back, 9 bases at V and 0 bases at J, with 8 bases in the middle. This CDR3 region has 12 residues. Written as DNA, the CDR3 is TGTGCCAGTACCCAGGCTAACTATGGCTACACCTTC. Protein product: CASTQANYGYTF.

This chain joins TRBV6-5 and TRBJ1-5; no firm D call. The CDR3 has 15 residues. V was trimmed by 6 bases and J by 3 bases, leaving 15 bases between them. CDR1 and CDR2 from the germline V gene are MNHEY and SVGAGI. The CDR3 nucleotides read TGTGCCAGCAGGTCGGGCCGCGGACCCAATCAGCCCCAGCATTTT. This sequence encodes CASRSGRGPNQPQHF.

This chain links TRBV6-1 with TRBJ2-5; D is possibly TRBD2 (6 bases). Trimming removed 5 bases at V and 5 bases at J, with 24 bases between. The CDR3 has 17 amino acids. CDR1 MNHNS and CDR2 SASEGT come from the germline V gene. CDR3 coding DNA: TGTGCCAGCAGTCGCCTTCGGGACTCTGATTCGGGGGAGACCCAGTACTTC. Its translation is CASSRLRDSDSGETQYF.

This clonotype was seen only a few times. The chain has TRBV7-2 and TRBJ2-5, with D possibly being TRBD1 (5 bases). The CDR3 is 12 residues long. The V gene's germline CDR1 is SGHTA and CDR2 FQGNSA. Deletions cut 5 bases from V and 5 bases from J, with 9 bases between. CDR3 amino acids: CASSQNRETQYF. CDR3 nucleotide sequence: TGTGCCAGCAGCCAGAACAGGGAGACCCAGTACTTC.